The 20 T cell receptor beta chains below all came from one sample that was sequenced in a study of molecular identifiers for immune sequencing clone quantification. TCRdb re-analysed the PCR reads in MiXCR, keeping a single row per CDR3 protein. The sample has roughly 93,000 distinct CDR3 sequences, around a quarter seen once. Material for sequencing was naive CD8+ T cells from blood, with Jurkat cell RNA spiked in. Sample subset: FACS-sorted CD8+CD4-CCR7+CD45RA+ naive T cells. These receptors originate from a human donor in good health. Some libraries in this study had Jurkat cell RNA spiked in.

V usage is TRBV12-3 or TRBV12-4 and J usage is TRBJ2-5; D may match TRBD1 or TRBD2 (5 bases each). The CDR3 is made up of 16 amino acids. The CDR3 region is CVPFGDRGRVGETQYF. The CDR3 DNA reads TGTGTCCCCTTCGGGGACCGAGGCAGGGTCGGAGAGACCCAGTACTTC.

This clonotype was seen at least ten times. The rearrangement links TRBV29-1 to TRBJ2-7; the D gene is possibly TRBD2 (6 bases). CDR3 length: 12 residues. V gave up 4 bases and J gave up 2 bases, with 9 bases separating them. The germline V gene has CDR1 SQVTM and CDR2 ANQGSEA. The CDR3 sequence: CSVGGDTYEQYF. The CDR3 region has the DNA TGCAGCGTTGGCGGGGATACCTACGAGCAGTACTTC.

In the case of this clonotype: Possible read error: a much larger clone is one base away. The gene calls are TRBV19 and TRBJ2-6; D is possibly TRBD1 (5 bases). Germline CDR1 is LNHDA and CDR2 is SQIVND (reference sequence). V lost 5 bases, J lost 6 bases, and 14 bases lay in between. The CDR3 spans 15 residues. The CDR3 is CASSWGSAEANVLTF. In DNA, the CDR3 is TGTGCCAGTAGTTGGGGCTCGGCTGAGGCCAACGTCCTGACTTTC.

This sequence joins TRBV7-9 and TRBJ2-2; 12 bases agree with TRBD1. Per the germline V gene, CDR1 is SEHNR and CDR2 is FQNEAQ (reference sequence). V lost 4 bases, J lost 5 bases, and 8 bases stayed unmatched. This CDR3 comprises 17 residues. DNA for the CDR3: TGTGCCAGCAGCTCTAGTTGGGACAGGGGGCGGACCGGGGAGCTGTTTTTT. It translates to CASSSSWDRGRTGELFF.

This clonotype showed up many times. The chain combines TRBV20-1 with TRBJ1-2; D gene uncertain. Germline V lookup: CDR1 DFQATT, CDR2 SNEGSKA (reference sequence). This CDR3 has 12 amino acids. V was pared by 3 bases and J by 4 bases, with 9 bases between. The CDR3 DNA reads TGCAGTGCTAGTCCCGCCAGCTATGGCTACACCTTC. Translated: CSASPASYGYTF.

With regard to this clonotype: A much larger clone differs from this one at a single base, so this may be a read error. The chain has TRBV14 and TRBJ1-2; 7 bases map to TRBD1. The CDR3 runs 14 residues. Germline values: CDR1 SGHDN, CDR2 FVKESK. CDR3 DNA: TGTGCCAGCGGCCAAGTGGTGACAGGGAATGGCTACACCTTC. Translating gives CASGQVVTGNGYTF.

Turning to this clonotype: A read error may produce the germline difference seen at one junction end. The chain is built from TRBV7-9 and TRBJ2-3; D is unresolved. Germline V gene data show CDR1 as SEHNR and CDR2 as FQNEAQ (reference sequence). There are 12 residues in the CDR3. This CDR3 is CASSDGPRTQYF. The CDR3 DNA sequence: TGTGCCAGCAGCGACGGGCCCAGGACGCAGTACTTT.

On this clonotype: Being one base from a much bigger clone, this may be a read error. The genes are TRBV20-1 and TRBJ2-7; D is uncertain. The CDR3 length is 14 residues. Trimming cost V 0 bases and J 6 bases, with 15 bases left between them. CDR1 and CDR2 (germline): DFQATT, SNEGSKA (reference sequence). CDR3 DNA: TGCAGTGCTAGAGATCCTGAGAGAGGATCCGAGCAGTACTTC. Its protein product is CSARDPERGSEQYF.

As for this clonotype: One junction end does not reproduce the germline sequence, and a read error may be involved. The rearrangement links TRBV6-2 or TRBV6-3 to TRBJ1-1; D possibly corresponds to TRBD1 (6 bases). This CDR3 region has 14 residues. Germline V gives CDR1 MNHEY, CDR2 SVGEGT. The CDR3 DNA reads TGTGCCGGCAGTTGGGACATGCGGAACACTGAAGCTTTCTTT. Protein: CAGSWDMRNTEAFF.

The chain's CDR3 is CASSGASGTSTDTQYF. CDR3 in DNA: TGTGCCAGCAGTGGGGCTAGCGGAACTAGCACAGATACGCAGTATTTT. The genes are TRBV2 and TRBJ2-3; the match to TRBD2 covers 7 bases. Unmatched junction bases numbered 7, after V lost 4 bases and J lost 0 bases. The CDR3 loop spans 16 amino acids. CDR1 is SNHLY, CDR2 FYNNEI, per germline.

For this clonotype: Just one base apart from a much larger clone, this may be a read error. The chain combines TRBV12-3 or TRBV12-4 with TRBJ2-4, with TRBD2 matching over 9 bases. This CDR3 has 15 residues. With 10 bases clipped from V and 9 bases from J, the junction kept 16 bases outside the gene matches. The DNA for the CDR3 is TGTGCCATATGGGCTAGCGGGGAGGATGGTTTCATTCAGTACTTC. This sequence encodes CAIWASGEDGFIQYF.

The chain joins TRBV6-1 to TRBJ2-2; 7 nucleotides agree with TRBD1. J gave up 0 bases and V 8 bases, and 0 bases lay outside the gene matches. The CDR3 is 13 amino acids. Germline CDR1 reads MNHNS; CDR2 reads SASEGT. As DNA, the CDR3 is TGTGCCAGCGACAGGGCGAACACCGGGGAGCTGTTTTTT. It encodes CASDRANTGELFF.

This clonotype was found a few times. The genes are TRBV9 and TRBJ2-5, with D possibly TRBD2 on 5 matching bases. CDR3 length: 13 residues. Germline values: CDR1 SGDLS, CDR2 YYNGEE. The ends were cut back, 0 bases at V and 5 bases at J, with 8 bases in the middle. The CDR3, as DNA: TGTGCCAGCAGCGTAGGGGAGCTGGAGACCCAGTACTTC. Protein sequence: CASSVGELETQYF.

This clonotype was counted at least ten times. The CDR3 sequence: CASSLPTGHEQYF. The CDR3 DNA reads TGTGCCAGCAGCTTACCAACAGGGCACGAGCAGTACTTC. This chain links TRBV7-2 with TRBJ2-7; a possible D gene is TRBD1 (6 bases). The germline gives CDR1 SGHTA, CDR2 FQGNSA. The V end lost 2 bases, the J end lost 5 bases, and 10 bases lay between the germline ends. This CDR3 has 13 amino acids.

This sequence joins TRBV30 and TRBJ1-1, with D perhaps matching TRBD1 (5 bases). Germline V CDR1 and CDR2: GTSNPN, SVGIG (reference sequence). The V and J ends lost 2 bases and 3 bases respectively, with 13 bases between them. The CDR3 runs 14 residues. CDR3 loop: CAWSRWGRDTEAFF. CDR3 DNA: TGTGCCTGGAGTCGATGGGGGAGGGACACTGAAGCTTTCTTT. Full variable domain (outside the CDR3, taken from reference TRBV30 and TRBJ1-1): SQTIHQWPATLVQPVGSPLSLECTVEGTSNPNLYWYRQAAGRGLQLLFYSVGIGQISSEVPQNLSASRPQDRQFILSSKKLLLSDSGFYLCAWSRWGRDTEAFFGQGTRLTVV.

The chain is built from TRBV27 and TRBJ1-4; no reliable D call. V was trimmed by 4 bases and J by 14 bases, leaving 20 bases between them. CDR3 length: 14 amino acids. Germline V CDR1 and CDR2: MNHEY, SMNVEV (reference sequence). CDR3 sequence reads: CASSSTPEVGDLFF. CDR3 sequence (DNA): TGTGCCAGCAGTTCAACACCCGAGGTGGGTGACCTGTTTTTT.

J is TRBJ1-5 and V is TRBV7-2, with D unresolved. Germline lookup yields CDR1 SGHTA and CDR2 FQGNSA. The CDR3 is 15 amino acids. V was pared by 5 bases and J by 7 bases, with 18 bases between. CDR3 residues: CASSLSYPSGQPQHF. CDR3 nucleotide sequence: TGTGCCAGCAGCCTAAGTTACCCTTCGGGGCAGCCCCAGCATTTT.

This clonotype occurred many times. The chain links TRBV12-3 or TRBV12-4 to TRBJ2-6; the D gene is possibly TRBD1 (6 bases). This CDR3 contains 15 residues. The germline V and J ends were trimmed by 6 bases and 2 bases, with 11 bases remaining between them. In DNA form, the CDR3 reads TGTGCCAGCAGCTCGAACAGGGCTGGGGCCAACGTCCTGACTTTC. Translated, it gives CASSSNRAGANVLTF.

This clonotype showed up just a few times. The V gene is TRBV6-1, the J gene TRBJ1-5; D uncertain. CDR3 length equals 15 residues. V was pared by 1 base and J by 7 bases, with 14 bases between. The germline V gene encodes CDR1 MNHNS and CDR2 SASEGT. CDR3 sequence (DNA): TGTGCCAGCAGTGAAGGGCCGTTTACTGGGCAGCCCCAGCATTTT. Its translation: CASSEGPFTGQPQHF.

This clonotype was observed a handful of times. The rearrangement joins TRBV10-3 to TRBJ2-5; D might be TRBD1 (6 bases). Germline-derived CDR1 and CDR2 are ENHRY and SYGVKD. V was cut by 8 bases and J by 2 bases, with 12 bases left in between. The CDR3 sequence is 13 residues long. CDR3 residues: CAIAGALQETQYF. CDR3 nucleotides: TGTGCCATCGCAGGGGCCCTACAAGAGACCCAGTACTTC.